This T cell receptor beta chain is drawn from a study of T-cell memory formation after mild COVID-19. TCRdb reanalysed the 5' RACE reads using MiXCR and keeps one entry per CDR3 protein. This table has approximately 410,000 distinct CDR3 sequences, roughly a quarter appearing once. The CDR3 is 10 residues long. V lost 2 bases to trimming and J lost 11 bases, with 6 bases between them. The J gene is TRBJ1-1, the V gene TRBV12-3 or TRBV12-4; D ambiguous. Input material: PBMCs or a T cell subset sorted from them (not recorded which). The TCR was taken from an adult woman who had mild COVID-19 (a few samples of this study predate the infection). Cell type and time point are not known. DNA for the CDR3: TGTGCCAGCAGTTTAAACATGGCTTTCTTT. It is translated as CASSLNMAFF.